The source of this T cell receptor (beta chain) is a study of blood T cell repertoires in COVID-19. Original handling: Reference gene primer amplification gave estimated nucleated cell counts. The method was immunoSEQ multiplex PCR; TCRdb's version includes in-frame clones alone and lacks a portion of them. D and trimming were read from the DNA, whereas the V and J calls and clone size are those reported in that table. In the table there are about 280,000 clones, roughly 89% of which are singletons. This sequence originates from a woman in her 30s with COVID-19, enrolled during active disease. The source material was peripheral blood.

Here the CDR3 DNA reads TGTGCCAGCAGTGGCGGGGGGGCTACAGATACGCAGTATTTT. Its protein is CASSGGGATDTQYF. The V and J genes are TRBV6-4 and TRBJ2-3; TRBD2 matches 9 bases. The CDR3 runs 14 residues. With 4 bases clipped from V and 3 bases from J, the junction kept 2 bases outside the gene matches. Germline CDR1 MRHNA, CDR2 SNTAGT.